This is a list of T cell receptor beta chains from one sample in a study of CD8 T cells in ankylosing spondylitis. TCRdb recomputed calls from the 5' RACE reads with MiXCR, one row per CDR3 protein. The sample includes over 100,000 distinct CDR3 sequences, roughly 6.6% of them seen just once. The sample was blood, either unsorted or a sorted T cell fraction (not recorded which). The receptor source for this set is a male donor with ankylosing spondylitis or in good health (not recorded which). Both conserved end residues are part of each CDR3. The D gene is left open where the match is weak. Clone size is stated in some rows and not others, as once, few, many or a class when expanded.

v_call	j_call	clone_size	cdr3_length	d_call	cdr3_aa	cdr3_nt
TRBV13	TRBJ2-1	many	12	-	CASSYGENEQFF	TGTGCCAGCAGCTACGGGGAGAATGAGCAGTTCTTC
TRBV7-2	TRBJ2-7	many	14	-	CASSSLGLGYEQYF	TGTGCCAGCAGCAGCTTAGGTCTGGGATACGAGCAGTACTTC
TRBV18	TRBJ2-2	-	15	-	CASSPMRGLTGELFF	TGTGCCAGCTCACCGATGCGGGGGCTCACCGGGGAGCTGTTTTTT
TRBV24-1	TRBJ2-1	many	16	TRBD2	CATSAHSGSFYNEQFF	TGTGCCACCAGTGCGCATAGCGGGAGTTTCTACAATGAGCAGTTCTTC
TRBV7-2	TRBJ1-3	many	15	-	CASSWGSDSGNTIYF	TGTGCCAGCAGCTGGGGCTCCGACTCTGGAAACACCATATATTTT
TRBV7-2	TRBJ1-5	many	13	-	CASAPWGNQPQHF	TGTGCCAGCGCACCTTGGGGTAATCAGCCCCAGCATTTT
TRBV20-1	TRBJ2-1	many	16	TRBD2	CSARNLAGGSSNEQFF	TGCAGTGCTAGAAACCTAGCGGGAGGGAGTAGCAATGAGCAGTTCTTC
TRBV29-1	TRBJ2-7	many	13	TRBD2	CSVRTSGTYEQYF	TGCAGCGTCCGGACTAGTGGGACCTACGAGCAGTACTTC
TRBV12-3/TRBV12-4	TRBJ2-3	many	13	-	CASSLAPSGTQYF	TGTGCCAGCAGTTTAGCACCCTCGGGGACGCAGTATTTT
TRBV29-1	TRBJ2-7	many	13	-	CSASGRLSYEQYF	TGCAGCGCCTCGGGCAGGCTGTCCTACGAGCAGTACTTC
TRBV20-1	TRBJ1-1	-	13	-	CSARGVMNTEAFF	TGCAGTGCTAGAGGGGTCATGAACACTGAAGCTTTCTTT
TRBV4-1	TRBJ2-6	many	17	TRBD1	CASSHGQGSFGANVLTF	TGCGCCAGCAGCCATGGACAGGGTTCCTTTGGGGCCAACGTCCTGACTTTC
TRBV5-1	TRBJ1-1	many	14	-	CASSPRGRGPEAFF	TGCGCCAGCAGCCCACGGGGCCGGGGCCCTGAAGCTTTCTTT
TRBV5-5	TRBJ1-5	many	15	-	CASSSVPIDNQPQHF	TGTGCCAGCAGCTCTGTACCCATTGACAATCAGCCCCAGCATTTT
TRBV3-1	TRBJ2-2	-	18	-	CACSKVVRRGVNTGELFF	TGTGCCTGCAGCAAAGTCGTCAGGAGGGGGGTTAACACCGGGGAGCTGTTTTTT
TRBV4-1	TRBJ2-3	many	15	-	CASSQDTGRTDTQYF	TGCGCCAGCAGCCAAGACACAGGGAGGACAGATACGCAGTATTTT
TRBV5-1	TRBJ2-2	many	14	-	CASTPGGANGELFF	TGCGCCAGCACGCCAGGGGGGGCCAACGGGGAGCTGTTTTTT
TRBV20-1	TRBJ2-1	many	14	TRBD2	CSATPGGSYNEQFF	TGCAGTGCTACCCCGGGGGGCTCCTACAATGAGCAGTTCTTC
TRBV20-1	TRBJ2-4	many	15	-	CSARDGSLAKNIQYF	TGCAGTGCTAGAGATGGGTCCTTAGCCAAAAACATTCAGTACTTC